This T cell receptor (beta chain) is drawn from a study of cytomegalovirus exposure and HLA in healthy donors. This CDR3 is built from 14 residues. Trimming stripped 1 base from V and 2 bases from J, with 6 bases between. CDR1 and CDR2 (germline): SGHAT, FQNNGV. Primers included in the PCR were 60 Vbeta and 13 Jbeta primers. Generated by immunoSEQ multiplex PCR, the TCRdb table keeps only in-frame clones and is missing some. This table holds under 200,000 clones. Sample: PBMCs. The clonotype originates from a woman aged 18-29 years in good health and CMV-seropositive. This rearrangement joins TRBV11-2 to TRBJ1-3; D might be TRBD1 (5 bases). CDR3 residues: CASSLGTTGNTIYF. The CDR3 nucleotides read TGTGCCAGCAGCTTAGGGACAACTGGAAACACCATATATTTT.